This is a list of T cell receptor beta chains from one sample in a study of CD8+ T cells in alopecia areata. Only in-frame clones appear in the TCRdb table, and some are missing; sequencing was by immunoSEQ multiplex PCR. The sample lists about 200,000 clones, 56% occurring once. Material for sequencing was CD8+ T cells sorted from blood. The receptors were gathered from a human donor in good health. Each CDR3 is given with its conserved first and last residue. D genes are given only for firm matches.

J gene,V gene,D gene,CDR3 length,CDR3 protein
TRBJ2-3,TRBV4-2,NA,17,CASSQDAGGSRTDTQYF
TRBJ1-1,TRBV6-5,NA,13,CASSYSGIAEAFF
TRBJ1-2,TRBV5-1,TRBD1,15,CASSSSGTGDYGYTF
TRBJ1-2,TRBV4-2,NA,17,CASSQEEVAGLDYGYTF
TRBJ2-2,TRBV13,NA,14,CASSQSRSPGELFF
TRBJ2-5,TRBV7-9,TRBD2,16,CASSTGTSGVRETQYF
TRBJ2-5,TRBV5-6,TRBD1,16,CASSFLGQGDLETQYF
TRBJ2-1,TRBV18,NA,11,CASSPDNEQFF
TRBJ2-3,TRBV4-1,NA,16,CASSQAILLTWDTQYF
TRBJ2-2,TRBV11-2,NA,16,CASSLVGQTNTGELFF
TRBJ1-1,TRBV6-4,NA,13,CASSDSVGTEAFF
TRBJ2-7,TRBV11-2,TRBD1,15,CASSSREGQTYEQYF
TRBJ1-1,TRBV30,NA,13,CAWNNWVNTEAFF
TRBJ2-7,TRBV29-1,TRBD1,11,CSVRTGREQYF
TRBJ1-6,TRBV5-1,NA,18,CASSLQGYPWPYNSPLHF
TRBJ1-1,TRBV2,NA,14,CASSGAQTSIEAFF
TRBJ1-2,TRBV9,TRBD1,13,CASSVGQGAFYTF
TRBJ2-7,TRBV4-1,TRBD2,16,CASSLSPTSGGTEQYF
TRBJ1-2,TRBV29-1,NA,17,CSAFIGGEGDPIYGYTF
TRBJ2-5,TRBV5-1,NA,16,CASSVIYRDTKETQYF
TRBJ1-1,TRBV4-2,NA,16,CASSQPGGAGNTEAFF
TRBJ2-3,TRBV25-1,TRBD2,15,CATEALAGSTDTQYF
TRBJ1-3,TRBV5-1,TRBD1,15,CASSPGQSSGNTIYF
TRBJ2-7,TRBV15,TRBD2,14,CATSRDRGGNEQYF
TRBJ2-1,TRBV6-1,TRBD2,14,CASNLAGGPDEQFF
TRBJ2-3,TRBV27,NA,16,CASSLRSQTSTDTQYF
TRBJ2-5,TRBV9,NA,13,CASSARLGEPQYF
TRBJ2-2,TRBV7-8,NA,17,CASSLDRLNANTGELFF
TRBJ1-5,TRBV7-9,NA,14,CASSYKGERQPQHF
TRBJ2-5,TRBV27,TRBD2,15,CASKVTSGGEETQYF
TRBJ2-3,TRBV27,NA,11,CASSFRDTQYF
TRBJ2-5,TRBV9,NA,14,CASSARLGQETQYF
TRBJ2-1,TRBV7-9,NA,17,CASSLERALKGHNEQFF
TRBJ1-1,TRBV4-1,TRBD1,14,CASSHGTVNTEAFF
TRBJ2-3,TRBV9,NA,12,CASSANTDTQYF
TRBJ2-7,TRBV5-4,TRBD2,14,CASQRLAGDYEQYF
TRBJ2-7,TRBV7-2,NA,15,CASSLSSRGRYEQYF
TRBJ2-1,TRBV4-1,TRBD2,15,CASSLLIGLADEQFF
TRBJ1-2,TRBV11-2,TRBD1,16,CASVDRDSTSGYGYTF
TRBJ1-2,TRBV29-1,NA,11,CSVSTNYGYTF
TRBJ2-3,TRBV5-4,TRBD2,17,CASNLHPSGPSTDTQYF
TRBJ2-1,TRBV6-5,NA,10,CAKSRGEQFF
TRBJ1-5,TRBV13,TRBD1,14,CASSPGGTDQPQHF
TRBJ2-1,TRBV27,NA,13,CASSFTPHYEQFF
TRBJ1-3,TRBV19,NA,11,CASSPGNTIYF
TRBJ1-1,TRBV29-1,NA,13,CSVESRGNTEAFF
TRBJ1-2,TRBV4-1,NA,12,CASSQGGSGYTF
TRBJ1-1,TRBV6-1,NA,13,CASSEGWGTEAFF
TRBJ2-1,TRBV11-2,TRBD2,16,CASSQDIAGGPDEQFF
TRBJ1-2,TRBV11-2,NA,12,CASSLAGGGYTF
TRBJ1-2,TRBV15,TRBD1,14,CATSRTGERDGYTF
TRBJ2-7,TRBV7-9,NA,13,CASSLGSPSEQYF
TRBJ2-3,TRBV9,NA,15,CASSATLAVTDTQYF
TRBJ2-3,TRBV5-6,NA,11,CASSLGIGQYF
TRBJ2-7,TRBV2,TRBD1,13,CASKGTAYYEQYF
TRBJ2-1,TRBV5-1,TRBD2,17,CASSLGPSGGSYNEQFF
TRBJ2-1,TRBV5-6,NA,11,CASSLRNEQFF
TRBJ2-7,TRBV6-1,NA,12,CASSVSSYEQYF
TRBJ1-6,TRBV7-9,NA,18,CASSPGNSGSSYNSPLHF
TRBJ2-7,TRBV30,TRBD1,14,CAWEPGQGTYEQYF